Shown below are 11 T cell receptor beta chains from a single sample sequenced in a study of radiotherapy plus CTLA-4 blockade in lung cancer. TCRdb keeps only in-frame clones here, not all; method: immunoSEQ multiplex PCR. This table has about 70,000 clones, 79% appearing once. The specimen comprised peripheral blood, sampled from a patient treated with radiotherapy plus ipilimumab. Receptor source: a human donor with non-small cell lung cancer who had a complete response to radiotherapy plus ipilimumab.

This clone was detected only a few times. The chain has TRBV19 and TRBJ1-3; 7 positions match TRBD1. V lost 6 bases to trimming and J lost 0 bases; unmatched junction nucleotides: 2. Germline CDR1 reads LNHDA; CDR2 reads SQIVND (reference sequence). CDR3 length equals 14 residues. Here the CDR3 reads CASRGTDSGNTIYF. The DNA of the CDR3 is TGTGCCAGTAGGGGGACAGACTCTGGAAACACCATATATTTT.

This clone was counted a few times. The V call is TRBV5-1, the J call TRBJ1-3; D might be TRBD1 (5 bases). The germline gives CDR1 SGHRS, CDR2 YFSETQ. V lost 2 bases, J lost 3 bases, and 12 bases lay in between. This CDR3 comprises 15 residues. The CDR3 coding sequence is TGCGCCAGCAGCTTCAGGGCGGGAAGTGGAAACACCATATATTTT. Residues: CASSFRAGSGNTIYF.

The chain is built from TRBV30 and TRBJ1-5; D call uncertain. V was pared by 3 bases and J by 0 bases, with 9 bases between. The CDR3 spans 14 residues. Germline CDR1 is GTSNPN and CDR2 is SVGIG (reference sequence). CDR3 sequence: CAWSKDNSNQPQHF. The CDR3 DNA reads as TGTGCCTGGAGCAAAGACAATAGCAATCAGCCCCAGCATTTT.

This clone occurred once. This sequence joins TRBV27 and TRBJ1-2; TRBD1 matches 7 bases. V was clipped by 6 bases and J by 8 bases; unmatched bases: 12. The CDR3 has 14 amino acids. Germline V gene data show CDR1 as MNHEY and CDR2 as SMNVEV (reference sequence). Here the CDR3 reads CASSSQAGDRGYTF. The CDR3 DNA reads TGTGCCAGCAGCTCACAGGCGGGGGACAGAGGCTACACCTTC.

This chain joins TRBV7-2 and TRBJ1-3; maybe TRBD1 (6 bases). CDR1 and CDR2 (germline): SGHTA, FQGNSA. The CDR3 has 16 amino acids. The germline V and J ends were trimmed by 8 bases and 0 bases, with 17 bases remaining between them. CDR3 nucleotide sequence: TGTGCCAGCCAGCCGGGACAAAGAAGCTCTGGAAACACCATATATTTT. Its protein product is CASQPGQRSSGNTIYF.

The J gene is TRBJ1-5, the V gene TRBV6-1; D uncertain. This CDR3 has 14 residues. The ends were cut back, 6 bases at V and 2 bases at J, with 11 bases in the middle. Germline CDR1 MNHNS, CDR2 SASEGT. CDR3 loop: CASSYARGNQPQHF. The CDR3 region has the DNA TGTGCCAGCAGCTACGCACGGGGCAATCAGCCCCAGCATTTT.

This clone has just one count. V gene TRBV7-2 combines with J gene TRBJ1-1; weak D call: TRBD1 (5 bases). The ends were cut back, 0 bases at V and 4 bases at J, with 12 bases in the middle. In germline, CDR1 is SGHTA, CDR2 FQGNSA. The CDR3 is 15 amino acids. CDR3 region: CASSLALTGRTEAFF. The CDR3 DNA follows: TGTGCCAGCAGCTTAGCGCTAACGGGGCGCACTGAAGCTTTCTTT.

The CDR3 loop is CASSQYGGASTGELFF. CDR3 DNA: TGTGCCAGCAGCCAATACGGGGGGGCATCGACCGGGGAGCTGTTTTTT. The V and J genes are TRBV7-6 and TRBJ2-2, with 8 bases identical to TRBD2. Trimming removed 5 bases from V and 5 bases from J; junction bases left unmatched: 10. The CDR3 is 16 amino acids. Germline V lookup: CDR1 SGHVS, CDR2 FNYEAQ.

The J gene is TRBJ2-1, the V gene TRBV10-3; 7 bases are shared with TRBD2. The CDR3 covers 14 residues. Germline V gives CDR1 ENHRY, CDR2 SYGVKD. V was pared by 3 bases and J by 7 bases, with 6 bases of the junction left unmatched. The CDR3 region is CAISDRTGGNEQFF. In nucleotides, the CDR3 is TGTGCCATCAGTGACCGAACCGGGGGGAATGAGCAGTTCTTC.

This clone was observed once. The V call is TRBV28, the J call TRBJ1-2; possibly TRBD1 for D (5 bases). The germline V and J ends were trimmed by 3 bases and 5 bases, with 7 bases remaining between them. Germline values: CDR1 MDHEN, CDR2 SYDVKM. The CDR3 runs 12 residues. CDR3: CASSLTVYGYTF. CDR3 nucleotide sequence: TGTGCCAGCAGTTTGACAGTGTATGGCTACACCTTC.

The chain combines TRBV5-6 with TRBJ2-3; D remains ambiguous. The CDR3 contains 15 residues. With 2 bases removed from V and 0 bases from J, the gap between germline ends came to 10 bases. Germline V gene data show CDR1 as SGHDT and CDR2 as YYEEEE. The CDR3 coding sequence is TGTGCCAGCAGCTTAGGTCAGTACAGCACAGATACGCAGTATTTT. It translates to CASSLGQYSTDTQYF.